The source of this T cell receptor beta chain is a study of T cells in Graves' hyperthyroidism and ophthalmopathy. Study overall: Before treatment of any kind, peripheral blood was taken at initial diagnosis.

CDR1 is KGHDR and CDR2 is SFDVKD in the germline V gene. The V and J ends lost 2 bases and 8 bases, in that order; junction bases with no gene match: 6. CDR3 length: 15 residues. TCR beta CDR3 regions were amplified from RNA transcripts. An initial round of RT-PCR targeting the TCR CDR3 relied on the HTBI primer set. TCRdb reprocessed the multiplex PCR reads via MiXCR and lists one record per CDR3 protein. The data hold 330,000 or so distinct CDR3 sequences, with roughly 18% observed a single time. Cells are PBMCs isolated from over 7.5 ml of fresh blood. Regarding this clonotype: Its specificity is not known.

General study findings and limits: Ophthalmopathy was distinguished from stable hyperthyroidism by 13 V-J signatures. Among thyroid clonotypes expanded above 0.001, most also appeared in blood.

The V call is TRBV24-1, the J call TRBJ2-1; 9 nucleotides align to TRBD1. The sequencing sample was made of blood. This receptor was identified in a man in his fifties with Graves' ophthalmopathy. CDR3 amino acids: CATSDWPGQGDEQFF. The CDR3 nucleotides are TGTGCCACCAGTGATTGGCCGGGACAGGGAGATGAGCAGTTCTTC.